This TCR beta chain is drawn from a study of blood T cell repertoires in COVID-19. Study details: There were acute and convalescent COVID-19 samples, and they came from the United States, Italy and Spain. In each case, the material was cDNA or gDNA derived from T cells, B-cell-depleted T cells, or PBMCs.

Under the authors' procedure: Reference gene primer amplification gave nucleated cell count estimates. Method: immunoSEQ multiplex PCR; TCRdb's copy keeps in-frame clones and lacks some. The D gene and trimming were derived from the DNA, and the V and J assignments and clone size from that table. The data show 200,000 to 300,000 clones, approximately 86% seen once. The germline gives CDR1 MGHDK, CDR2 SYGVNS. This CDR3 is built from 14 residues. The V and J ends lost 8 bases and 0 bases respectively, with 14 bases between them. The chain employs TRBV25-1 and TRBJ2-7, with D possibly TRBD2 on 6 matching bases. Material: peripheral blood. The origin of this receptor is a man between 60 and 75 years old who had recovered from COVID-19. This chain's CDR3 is CASGGQGSSYEQYF. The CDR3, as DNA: TGTGCCAGCGGAGGGCAGGGTTCCTCCTACGAGCAGTACTTC.